This T cell receptor beta chain stems from a study of human T cells and chemical hapten exposure. Study context: Researchers reported sensitizing an approximately 2 cm by approximately 2 cm upper inner arm skin site with 2% DPC.

V dropped 7 bases and J dropped 2; count of bases not matched to a gene: 9. Germline CDR1 and CDR2: SQVTM and ANQGSEA. CDR3 size: 14 residues. A single record per CDR3 protein comes from TCRdb applying MiXCR to the RACE reads. The repertoire has 300,000 to 400,000 distinct CDR3 sequences, 5.1% of them found once; the top ten carry 2.5% to 3%. This clonotype showed up just a few times. What it recognizes is unknown. Described time point: pre-sensitization, week 0. The treatment was: therapeutic diphenylcyclopropenone sensitization with weekly scalp DPC. Total RNA was extracted from unfractionated whole blood. The study's findings and limits: With regard to DPC sensitization, TCRs above 1 in 1000 frequency did not change.

This TCR derives from a woman in her forties or fifties with alopecia areata. Some clones in this sample may be carry-over from other donors' samples. Material: whole blood, obtained in connection with sensitization to the hapten diphenylcyclopropenone (DPC). V gene TRBV29-1 combines with J gene TRBJ2-3, with 7 bases fitting TRBD1. CDR3 sequence reads: CSARTGAITDTQYF. The CDR3 coding sequence is TGCAGCGCACGGACAGGAGCTATCACAGATACGCAGTATTTT.